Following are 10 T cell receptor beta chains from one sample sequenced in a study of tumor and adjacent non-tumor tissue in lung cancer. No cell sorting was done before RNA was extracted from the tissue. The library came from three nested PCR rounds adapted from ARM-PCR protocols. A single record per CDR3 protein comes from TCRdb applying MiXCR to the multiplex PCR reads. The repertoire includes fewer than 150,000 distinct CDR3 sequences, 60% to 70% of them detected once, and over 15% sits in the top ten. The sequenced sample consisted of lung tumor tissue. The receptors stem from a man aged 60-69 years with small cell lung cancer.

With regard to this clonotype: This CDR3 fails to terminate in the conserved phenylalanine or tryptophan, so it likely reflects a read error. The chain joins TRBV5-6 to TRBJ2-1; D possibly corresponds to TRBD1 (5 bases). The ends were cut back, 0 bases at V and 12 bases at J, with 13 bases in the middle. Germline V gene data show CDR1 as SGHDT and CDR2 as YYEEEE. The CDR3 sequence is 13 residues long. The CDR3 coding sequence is TGTGCCAGCAGCTTGGTCTTGGGGCCAAGGCAGTTCATC. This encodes CASSLVLGPRQFI.

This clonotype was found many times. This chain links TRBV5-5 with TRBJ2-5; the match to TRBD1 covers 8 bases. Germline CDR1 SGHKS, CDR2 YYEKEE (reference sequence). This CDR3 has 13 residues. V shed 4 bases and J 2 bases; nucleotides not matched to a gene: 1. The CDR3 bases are TGTGCCAGCAGCAGGACAGGGCAAGAGACCCAGTACTTC. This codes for CASSRTGQETQYF. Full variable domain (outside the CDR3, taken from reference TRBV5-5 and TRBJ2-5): DAGVTQSPTHLIKTRGQQVTLRCSPISGHKSVSWYQQVLGQGPQFIFQYYEKEERGRGNFPDRFSARQFPNYSSELNVNALLLGDSALYLCASSRTGQETQYFGPGTRLLVL.

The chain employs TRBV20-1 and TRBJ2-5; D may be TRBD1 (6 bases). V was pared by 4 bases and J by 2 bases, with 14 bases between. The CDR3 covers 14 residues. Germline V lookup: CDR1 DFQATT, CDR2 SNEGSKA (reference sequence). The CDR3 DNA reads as TGCAGTGCTACCCGGCTCACAGGGCAAGAGACCCAGTACTTC. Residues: CSATRLTGQETQYF.

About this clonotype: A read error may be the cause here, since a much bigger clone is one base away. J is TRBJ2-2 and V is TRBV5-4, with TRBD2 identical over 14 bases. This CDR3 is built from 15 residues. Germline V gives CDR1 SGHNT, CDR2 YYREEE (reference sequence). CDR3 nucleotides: TGTGCCAGCAGCCGGGGACTAGCGGGAGACGGGGGGCTGTTTTTT. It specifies CASSRGLAGDGGLFF.

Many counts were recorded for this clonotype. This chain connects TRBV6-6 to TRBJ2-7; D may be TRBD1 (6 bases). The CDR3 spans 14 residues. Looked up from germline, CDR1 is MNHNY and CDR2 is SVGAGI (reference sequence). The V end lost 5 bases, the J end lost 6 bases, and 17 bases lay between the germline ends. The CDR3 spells CASSTGHGAGEQYV. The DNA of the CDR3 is TGTGCCAGCAGTACGGGACACGGGGCAGGCGAGCAGTACGTC.

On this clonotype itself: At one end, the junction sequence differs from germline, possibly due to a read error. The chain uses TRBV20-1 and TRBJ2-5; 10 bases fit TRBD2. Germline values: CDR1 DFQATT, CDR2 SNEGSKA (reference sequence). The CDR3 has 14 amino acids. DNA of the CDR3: TGCAGTGCTGGAGTTATAGCGGGAGGAGAGACCCAGCACTTC. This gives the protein CSAGVIAGGETQHF.

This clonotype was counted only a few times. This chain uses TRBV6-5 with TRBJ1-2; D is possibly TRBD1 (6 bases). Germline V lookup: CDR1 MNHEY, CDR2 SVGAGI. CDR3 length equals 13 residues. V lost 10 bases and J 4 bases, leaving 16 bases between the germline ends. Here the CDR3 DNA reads TGTGCCACCTTCTCTCAGGGGTCCTATGGCTACACCTTC. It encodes CATFSQGSYGYTF.

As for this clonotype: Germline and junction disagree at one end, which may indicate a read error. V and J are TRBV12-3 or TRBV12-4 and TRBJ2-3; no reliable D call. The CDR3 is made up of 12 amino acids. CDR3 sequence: CDSSLWEDTRYF. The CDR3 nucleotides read TGTGACAGCAGTTTATGGGAAGATACGCGGTATTTT.

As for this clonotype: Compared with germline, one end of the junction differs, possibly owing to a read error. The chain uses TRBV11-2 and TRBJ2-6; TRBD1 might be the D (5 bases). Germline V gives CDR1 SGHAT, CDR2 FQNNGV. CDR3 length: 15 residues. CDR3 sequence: CASTLDPSGANVLTF. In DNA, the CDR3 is TGTGCCAGCACCTTAGACCCATCTGGGGCCAACGTCCTTACTTTC.

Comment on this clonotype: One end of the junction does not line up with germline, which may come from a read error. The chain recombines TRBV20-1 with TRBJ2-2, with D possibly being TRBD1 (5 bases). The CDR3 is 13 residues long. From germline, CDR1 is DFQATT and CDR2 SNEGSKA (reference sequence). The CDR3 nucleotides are TGCAGTGCTGTACAGGTTAACACCGTGGAGCTGTTTTTT. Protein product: CSAVQVNTVELFF.